The entry that follows covers one T cell receptor beta chain sequence. Its cognate antigen is unknown. This sample was included in a study of CD8 T cells in ankylosing spondylitis. Study results and limitations: Blood of patients with ankylosing spondylitis appeared to be characterized by a TCR beta motif of 8 or 9 highly homologous variants. In ankylosing spondylitis patients, matched synovial fluid reportedly showed significant enrichment of disease-linked clones.

CDR1 LNHNV and CDR2 YYDKDF come from the germline V gene (reference sequence). Trimming stripped 2 bases from V and 7 bases from J, with 15 bases between. CDR3 length: 15 residues. TCRdb processed the 5' RACE reads anew with MiXCR; each CDR3 protein has one entry. This table holds hundreds of thousands of distinct CDR3 sequences, about 12% found once. The clonotype originates from a male donor with ankylosing spondylitis. Sequenced input: blood, either unsorted or a sorted T cell fraction (not recorded which). The chain carries TRBV15 and TRBJ1-5; tentatively, D is TRBD1 (5 bases). CDR3 coding DNA: TGTGCCACCAGCAGAATGTGGGGGTACGACCAGCCCCAGCATTTT. As protein: CATSRMWGYDQPQHF.